This T cell receptor beta chain was documented in a study of OX40 agonist ivuxolimab in advanced cancers. Study conclusions and caveats: Among T cells, CD8+ cells averaged more expanded clones than CD4+ cells. The authors also found low normalized T-cell clonal expansion in some nonresponders. At doses 0.1 to 3.0 mg/kg, CD4+ and CD8+ clones expanded.

The assay was immunoSEQ multiplex PCR, and TCRdb's table has in-frame clones only and misses some. The data contain roughly 63,000 clones, 83% of them singletons. The sample holds one count of this clone. No antigen is known for it. CDR3 length equals 17 residues. Germline V gives CDR1 LGHNA, CDR2 YNFKEQ. V shed 1 base and J shed 2 bases, with 16 bases lying between them. Sampling of blood occurred at baseline, cycle 4 day 1, and cycle 7 day 1. This receptor was taken from an adult with an advanced solid tumor such as melanoma, head and neck, liver or kidney cancer. The starting material was CD4+ or CD8+ T cells sorted from blood, obtained in a trial of the OX40 agonist ivuxolimab. The J gene is TRBJ2-3, the V gene TRBV4-2; D may be TRBD2 (6 bases). The CDR3 sequence is CASSQAPRGIFTDTQYF. For the CDR3, the DNA is TGTGCCAGCAGCCAAGCCCCGCGGGGTATATTCACAGATACGCAGTATTTT.